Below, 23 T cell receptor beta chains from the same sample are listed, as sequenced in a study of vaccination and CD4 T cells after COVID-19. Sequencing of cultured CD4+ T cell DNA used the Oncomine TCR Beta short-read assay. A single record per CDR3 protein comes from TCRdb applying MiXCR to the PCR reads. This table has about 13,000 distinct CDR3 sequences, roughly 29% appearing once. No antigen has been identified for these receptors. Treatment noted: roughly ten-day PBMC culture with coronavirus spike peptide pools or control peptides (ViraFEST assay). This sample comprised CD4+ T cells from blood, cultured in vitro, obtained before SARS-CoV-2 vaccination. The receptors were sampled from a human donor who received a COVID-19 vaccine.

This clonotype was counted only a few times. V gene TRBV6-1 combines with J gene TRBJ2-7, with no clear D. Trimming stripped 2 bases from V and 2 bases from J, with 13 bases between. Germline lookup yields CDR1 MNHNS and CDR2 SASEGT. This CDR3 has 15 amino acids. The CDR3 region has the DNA TGTGCCAGCAGTGAAACGTGGCAGTCAACCTACGAGCAGTACTTC. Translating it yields CASSETWQSTYEQYF.

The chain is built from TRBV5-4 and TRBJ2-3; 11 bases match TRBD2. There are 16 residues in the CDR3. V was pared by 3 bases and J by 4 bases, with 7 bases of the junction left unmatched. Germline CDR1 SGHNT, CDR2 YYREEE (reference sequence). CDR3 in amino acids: CASSSLAGGFPDTQYF. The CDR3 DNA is TGTGCCAGCAGCTCGTTAGCGGGGGGGTTTCCAGATACGCAGTATTTT.

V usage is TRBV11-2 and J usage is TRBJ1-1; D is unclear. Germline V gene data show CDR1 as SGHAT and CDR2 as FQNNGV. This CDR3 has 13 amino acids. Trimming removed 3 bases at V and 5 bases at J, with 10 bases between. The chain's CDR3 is CASSFREKTEAFF. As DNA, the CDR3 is TGTGCCAGCAGCTTCCGGGAGAAGACTGAAGCTTTCTTT.

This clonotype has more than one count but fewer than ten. The CDR3 DNA sequence: TGTGCCACCAGTGATTGGGGACAGGGAATCACCGGGGAGCTGTTTTTT. Protein: CATSDWGQGITGELFF. The chain links TRBV24-1 to TRBJ2-2; 9 nucleotides agree with TRBD1. V dropped 2 bases and J dropped 4; count of bases not matched to a gene: 4. The germline gives CDR1 KGHDR, CDR2 SFDVKD. There are 16 residues in the CDR3.

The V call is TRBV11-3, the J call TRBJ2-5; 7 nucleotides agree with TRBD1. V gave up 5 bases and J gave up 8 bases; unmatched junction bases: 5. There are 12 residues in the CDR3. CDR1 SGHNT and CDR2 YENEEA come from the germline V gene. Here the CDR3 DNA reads TGTGCCAGCAGCGCAGACAGGGAAACCCAGTACTTC. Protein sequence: CASSADRETQYF.

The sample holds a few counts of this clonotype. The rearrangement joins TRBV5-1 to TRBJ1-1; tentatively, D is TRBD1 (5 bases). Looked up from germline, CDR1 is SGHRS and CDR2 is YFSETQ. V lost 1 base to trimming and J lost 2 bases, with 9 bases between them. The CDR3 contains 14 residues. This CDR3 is CASSLSQGNTEAFF. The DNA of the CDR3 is TGCGCCAGCAGCTTGTCCCAGGGCAACACTGAAGCTTTCTTT. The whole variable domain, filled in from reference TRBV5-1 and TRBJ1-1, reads KAGVTQTPRYLIKTRGQQVTLSCSPISGHRSVSWYQQTPGQGLQFLFEYFSETQRNKGNFPGRFSGRQFSNSRSEMNVSTLELGDSALYLCASSLSQGNTEAFFGQGTRLTVV.

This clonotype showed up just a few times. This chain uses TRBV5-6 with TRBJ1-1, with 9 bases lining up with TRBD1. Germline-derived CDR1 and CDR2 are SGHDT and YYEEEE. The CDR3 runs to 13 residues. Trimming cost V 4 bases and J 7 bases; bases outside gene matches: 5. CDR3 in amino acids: CASSPDRGGEAFF. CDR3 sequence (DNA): TGTGCCAGCAGCCCGGACAGGGGAGGTGAAGCTTTCTTT.

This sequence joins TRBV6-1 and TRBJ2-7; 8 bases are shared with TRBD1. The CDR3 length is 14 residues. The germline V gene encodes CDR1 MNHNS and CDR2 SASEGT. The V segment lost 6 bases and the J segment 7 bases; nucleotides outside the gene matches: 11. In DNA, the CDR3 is TGTGCCAGCAGCTCCGGGACAGGAGGTAGGGAGCAGTACTTC. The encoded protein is CASSSGTGGREQYF.

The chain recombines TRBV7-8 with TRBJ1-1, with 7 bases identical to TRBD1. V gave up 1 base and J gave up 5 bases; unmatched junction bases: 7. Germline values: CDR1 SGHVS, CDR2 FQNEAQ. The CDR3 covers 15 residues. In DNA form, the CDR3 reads TGTGCCAGCAGCTTAGAGGTCAGGGGGGGTACTGAAGCTTTCTTT. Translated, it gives CASSLEVRGGTEAFF.

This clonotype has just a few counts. The CDR3 sequence is CSAGGYQETQYF. The DNA of the CDR3 is TGCAGTGCCGGGGGGTACCAAGAGACCCAGTACTTC. The rearrangement joins TRBV20-1 to TRBJ2-5; TRBD2 matches at 7 bases. This CDR3 has 12 amino acids. Trimming took 6 bases from V and 0 from J; bases not matched to a gene: 1. Germline V gene data show CDR1 as DFQATT and CDR2 as SNEGSKA (reference sequence).

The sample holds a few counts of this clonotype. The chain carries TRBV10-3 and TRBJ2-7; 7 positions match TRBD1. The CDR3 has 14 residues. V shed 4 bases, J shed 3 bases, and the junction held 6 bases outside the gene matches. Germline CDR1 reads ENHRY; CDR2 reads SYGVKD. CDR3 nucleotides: TGTGCCATCAGTGTATATGACAGGGTCTACGAGCAGTACTTC. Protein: CAISVYDRVYEQYF.

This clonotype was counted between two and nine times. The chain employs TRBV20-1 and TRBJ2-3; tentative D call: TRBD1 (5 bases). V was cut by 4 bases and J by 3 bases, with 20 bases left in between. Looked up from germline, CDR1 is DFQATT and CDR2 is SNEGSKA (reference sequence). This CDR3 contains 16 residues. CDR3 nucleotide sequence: TGCAGTGCTACTCCTCCCTCGTTAGCAGGGACAGATACGCAGTATTTT. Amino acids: CSATPPSLAGTDTQYF.

The CDR3 nucleotides are TGTGCCAGCAGTCCCGTAGCGGGGGGAGCGGAGACCCAGTACTTC. Translated, it gives CASSPVAGGAETQYF. The chain carries TRBV14 and TRBJ2-5; 10 positions match TRBD2. This CDR3 is built from 15 residues. The V gene end was trimmed by 6 bases and the J gene end by 5 bases; junction bases not matched to a gene: 9. Germline CDR1 SGHDN, CDR2 FVKESK.

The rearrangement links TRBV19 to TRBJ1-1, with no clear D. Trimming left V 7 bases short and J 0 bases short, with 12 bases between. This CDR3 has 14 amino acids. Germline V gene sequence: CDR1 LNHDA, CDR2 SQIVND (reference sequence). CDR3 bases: TGTGCCAGTATAGCGTTCTCGGTGAACACTGAAGCTTTCTTT. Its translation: CASIAFSVNTEAFF.

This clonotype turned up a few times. CDR3 protein: CASSEQGSSGNTIYF. The CDR3 coding sequence is TGTGCCAGCAGCGAACAGGGGAGCTCTGGAAACACCATATATTTT. The chain uses TRBV2 and TRBJ1-3; 7 bases align to TRBD1. Germline loops: CDR1 SNHLY, CDR2 FYNNEI. The ends lost 6 bases at V and 0 bases at J; junction bases unmatched: 5. This CDR3 is 15 amino acids long.

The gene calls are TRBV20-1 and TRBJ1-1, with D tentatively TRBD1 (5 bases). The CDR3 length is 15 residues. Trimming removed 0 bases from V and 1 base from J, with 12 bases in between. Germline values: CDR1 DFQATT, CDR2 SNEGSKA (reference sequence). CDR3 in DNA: TGCAGTGCTAGAGATTGGGGGGGTCGGAACACTGAAGCTTTCTTT. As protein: CSARDWGGRNTEAFF.

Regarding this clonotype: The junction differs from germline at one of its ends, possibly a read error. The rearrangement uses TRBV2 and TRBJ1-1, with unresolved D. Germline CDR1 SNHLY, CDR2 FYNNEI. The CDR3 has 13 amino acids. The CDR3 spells CVSSVRESTEAFF. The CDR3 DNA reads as TGTGTCAGCAGTGTGAGGGAGAGCACTGAAGCTTTCTTT.

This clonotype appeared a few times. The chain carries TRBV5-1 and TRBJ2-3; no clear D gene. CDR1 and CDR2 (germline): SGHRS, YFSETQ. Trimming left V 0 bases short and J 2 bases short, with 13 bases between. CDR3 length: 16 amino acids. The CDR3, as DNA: TGCGCCAGCAGCTTGGCCGGAGCCCTCCTCACAGATACGCAGTATTTT. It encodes CASSLAGALLTDTQYF.

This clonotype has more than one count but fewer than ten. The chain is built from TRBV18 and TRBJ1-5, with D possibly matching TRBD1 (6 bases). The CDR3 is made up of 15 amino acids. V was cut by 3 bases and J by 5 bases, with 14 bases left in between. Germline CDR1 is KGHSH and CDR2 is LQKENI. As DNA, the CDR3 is TGTGCCAGCTCACCGACAGGAGGATGGGATCAGCCCCAGCATTTT. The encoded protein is CASSPTGGWDQPQHF.

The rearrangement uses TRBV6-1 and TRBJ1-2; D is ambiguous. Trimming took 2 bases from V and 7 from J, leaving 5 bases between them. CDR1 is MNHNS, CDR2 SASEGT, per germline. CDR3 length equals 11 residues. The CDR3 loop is CASSELGGYTF. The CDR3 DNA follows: TGTGCCAGCAGTGAATTAGGTGGCTACACCTTC.

CDR3 in DNA: TGTGCCAGCAGCTCTAGGACTAGCGGGGGGACCCTATACGAGCAGTACTTC. As protein: CASSSRTSGGTLYEQYF. V and J are TRBV11-3 and TRBJ2-7; 14 bases align to TRBD2. The germline CDR1 and CDR2 sequences are SGHNT and YENEEA. The CDR3 length is 17 residues. V trimming: 4 bases; J trimming: 4 bases; junction bases outside the gene matches: 9.

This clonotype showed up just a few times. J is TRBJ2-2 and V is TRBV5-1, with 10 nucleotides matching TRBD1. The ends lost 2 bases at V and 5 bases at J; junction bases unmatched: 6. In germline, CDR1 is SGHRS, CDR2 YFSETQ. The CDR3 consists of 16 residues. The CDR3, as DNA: TGCGCCAGCAGCTTAGGGACAGGGGTTGGAACCGGGGAGCTGTTTTTT. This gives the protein CASSLGTGVGTGELFF.

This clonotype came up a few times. The CDR3 reads CASSGLKPNTQYF. The CDR3 DNA follows: TGTGCCAGCAGTGGGTTAAAGCCGAATACGCAGTATTTT. This chain joins TRBV25-1 and TRBJ2-3; D remains ambiguous. V gave up 4 bases and J gave up 7 bases, with 12 bases separating them. There are 13 residues in the CDR3. Germline CDR1 MGHDK, CDR2 SYGVNS.